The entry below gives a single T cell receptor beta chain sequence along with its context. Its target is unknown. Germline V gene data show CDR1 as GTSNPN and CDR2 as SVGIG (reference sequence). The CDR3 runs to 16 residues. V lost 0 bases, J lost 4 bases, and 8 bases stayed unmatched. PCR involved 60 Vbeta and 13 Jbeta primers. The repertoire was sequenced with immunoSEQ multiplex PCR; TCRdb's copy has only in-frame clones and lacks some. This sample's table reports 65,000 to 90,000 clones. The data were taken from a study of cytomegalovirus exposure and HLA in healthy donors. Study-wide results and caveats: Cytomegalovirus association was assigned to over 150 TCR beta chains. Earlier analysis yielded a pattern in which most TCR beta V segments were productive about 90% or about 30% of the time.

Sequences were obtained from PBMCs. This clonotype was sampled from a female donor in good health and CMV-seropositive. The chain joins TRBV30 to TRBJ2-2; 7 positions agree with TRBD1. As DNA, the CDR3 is TGTGCCTGGAGTGTAAGGGGGCTTTCGGTCACCGGGGAGCTGTTTTTT. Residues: CAWSVRGLSVTGELFF.